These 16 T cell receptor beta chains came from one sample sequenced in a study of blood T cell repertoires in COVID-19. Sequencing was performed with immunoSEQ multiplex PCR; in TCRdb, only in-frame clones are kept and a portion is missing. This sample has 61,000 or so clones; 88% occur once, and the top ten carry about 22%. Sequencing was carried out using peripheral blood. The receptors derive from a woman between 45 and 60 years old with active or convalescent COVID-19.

CDR3 protein: CAISEGTTVGELFF. CDR3 sequence (DNA): TGTGCCATCAGTGAGGGGACAACAGTGGGGGAACTGTTTTTT. The chain recombines TRBV10-3 with TRBJ1-4; tentative D call: TRBD1 (6 bases). This CDR3 spans 14 amino acids. Trimming cost V 2 bases and J 12 bases, with 16 bases left between them. CDR1 and CDR2 from the germline V gene are ENHRY and SYGVKD.

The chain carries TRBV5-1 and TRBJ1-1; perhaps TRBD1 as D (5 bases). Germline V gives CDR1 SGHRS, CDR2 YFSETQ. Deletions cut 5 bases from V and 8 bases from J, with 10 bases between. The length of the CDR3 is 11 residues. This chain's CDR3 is CASSSSGEAFF. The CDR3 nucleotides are TGCGCCAGCAGTTCCTCAGGGGAAGCTTTCTTT.

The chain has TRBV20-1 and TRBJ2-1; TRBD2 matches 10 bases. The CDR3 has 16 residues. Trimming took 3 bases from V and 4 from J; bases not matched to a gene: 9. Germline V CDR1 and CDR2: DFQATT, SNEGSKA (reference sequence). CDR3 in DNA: TGCAGTGCTAGTCCCAGCGGGAGGGCGAGGTACAATGAGCAGTTCTTC. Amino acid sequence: CSASPSGRARYNEQFF.

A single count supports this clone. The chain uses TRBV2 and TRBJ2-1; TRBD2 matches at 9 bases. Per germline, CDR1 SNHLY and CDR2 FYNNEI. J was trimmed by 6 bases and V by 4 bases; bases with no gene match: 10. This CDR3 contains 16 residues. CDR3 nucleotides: TGTGCCAGCAGTGGGATAGCGGGAGTGATGGGCAATGAGCAGTTCTTC. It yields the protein CASSGIAGVMGNEQFF.

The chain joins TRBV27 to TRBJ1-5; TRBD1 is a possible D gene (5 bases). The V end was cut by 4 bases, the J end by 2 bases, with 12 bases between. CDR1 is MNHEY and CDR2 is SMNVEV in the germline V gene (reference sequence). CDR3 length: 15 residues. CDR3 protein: CASSSSGRGNQPQHF. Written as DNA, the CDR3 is TGTGCCAGCAGTTCATCAGGGAGAGGCAATCAGCCCCAGCATTTT.

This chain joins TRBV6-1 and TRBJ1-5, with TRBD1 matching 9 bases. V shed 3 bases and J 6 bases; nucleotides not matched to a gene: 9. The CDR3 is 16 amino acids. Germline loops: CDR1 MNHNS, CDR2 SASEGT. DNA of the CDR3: TGTGCCAGCAGTGAGAGGACAGGGGATTTTGGTCAGCCCCAGCATTTT. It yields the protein CASSERTGDFGQPQHF.

The chain's CDR3 is CASSYRDSNSYEQYF. For the CDR3, the DNA is TGTGCCAGCAGCTACCGGGACAGCAACTCCTACGAGCAGTACTTC. V gene TRBV14 combines with J gene TRBJ2-7; 7 nucleotides line up with TRBD1. This CDR3 comprises 15 residues. J was trimmed by 0 bases and V by 5 bases; bases with no gene match: 7. Per germline, CDR1 SGHDN and CDR2 FVKESK.

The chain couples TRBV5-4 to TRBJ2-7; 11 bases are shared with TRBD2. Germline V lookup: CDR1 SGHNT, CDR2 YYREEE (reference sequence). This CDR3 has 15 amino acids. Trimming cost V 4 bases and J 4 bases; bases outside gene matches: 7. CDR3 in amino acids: CASSPGTSGLYEQYF. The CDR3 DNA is TGTGCCAGCAGCCCCGGGACTAGCGGATTATACGAGCAGTACTTC.

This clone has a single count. The CDR3 region is CASSPSWSDTGELFF. The DNA for the CDR3 is TGTGCCAGCAGCCCAAGCTGGAGTGACACCGGGGAGCTGTTTTTT. J is TRBJ2-2 and V is TRBV7-6; no clear D gene. CDR3 size: 15 residues. Germline CDR1 and CDR2: SGHVS and FNYEAQ. The V and J ends lost 5 bases and 3 bases respectively, with 13 bases between them. The entire variable domain, with the rest obtained from reference TRBV7-6 and TRBJ2-2, is as follows: GAGVSQSPRYKVTKRGQDVALRCDPISGHVSLYWYRQALGQGPEFLTYFNYEAQQDKSGLPNDRFSAERPEGSISTLTIQRTEQRDSAMYRCASSPSWSDTGELFFGEGSRLTVL.

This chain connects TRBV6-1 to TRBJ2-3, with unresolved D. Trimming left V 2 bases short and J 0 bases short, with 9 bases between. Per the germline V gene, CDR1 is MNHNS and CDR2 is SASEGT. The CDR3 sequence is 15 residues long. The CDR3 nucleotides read TGTGCCAGCAGTGAACTGTTAATTAGCACAGATACGCAGTATTTT. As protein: CASSELLISTDTQYF.

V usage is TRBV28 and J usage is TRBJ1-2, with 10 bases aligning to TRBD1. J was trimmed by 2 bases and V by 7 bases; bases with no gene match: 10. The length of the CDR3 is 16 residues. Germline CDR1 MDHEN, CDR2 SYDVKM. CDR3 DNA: TGTGCCAGCACCCTGCCCCCGGGACAGGGGAACTATGGCTACACCTTC. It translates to CASTLPPGQGNYGYTF.

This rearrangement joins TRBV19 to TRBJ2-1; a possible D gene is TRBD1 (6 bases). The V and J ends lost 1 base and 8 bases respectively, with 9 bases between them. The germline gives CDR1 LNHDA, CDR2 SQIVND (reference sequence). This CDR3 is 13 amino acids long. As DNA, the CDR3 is TGTGCCAGTAGTATAGGGCAGGGGTATGAGCAGTTCTTC. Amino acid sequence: CASSIGQGYEQFF. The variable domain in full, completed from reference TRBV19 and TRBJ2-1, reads DGGITQSPKYLFRKEGQNVTLSCEQNLNHDAMYWYRQDPGQGLRLIYYSQIVNDFQKGDIAEGYSVSREKKESFPLTVTSAQKNPTAFYLCASSIGQGYEQFFGPGTRLTVL.

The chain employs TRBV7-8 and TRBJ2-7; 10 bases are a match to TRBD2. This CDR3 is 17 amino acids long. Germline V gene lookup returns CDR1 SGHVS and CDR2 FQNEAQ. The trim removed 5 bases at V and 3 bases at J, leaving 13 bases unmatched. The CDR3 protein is CASSEHFYLAGDYEQYF. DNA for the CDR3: TGTGCCAGCAGCGAACACTTCTACCTAGCGGGAGACTACGAGCAGTACTTC.

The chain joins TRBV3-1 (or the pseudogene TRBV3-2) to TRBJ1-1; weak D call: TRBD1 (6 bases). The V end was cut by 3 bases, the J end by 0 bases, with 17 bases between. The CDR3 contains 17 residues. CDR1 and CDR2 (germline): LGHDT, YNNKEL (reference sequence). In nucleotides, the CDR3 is TGTGCCAGCAGCCACGCCTCAGGGGTAGTCATGAACACTGAAGCTTTCTTT. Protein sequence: CASSHASGVVMNTEAFF.

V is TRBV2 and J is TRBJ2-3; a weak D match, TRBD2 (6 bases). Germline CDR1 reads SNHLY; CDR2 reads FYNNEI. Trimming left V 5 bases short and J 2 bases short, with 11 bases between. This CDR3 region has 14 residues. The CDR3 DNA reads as TGTGCCAGCAGTCTTAGCGGATTCACAGATACGCAGTATTTT. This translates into CASSLSGFTDTQYF.

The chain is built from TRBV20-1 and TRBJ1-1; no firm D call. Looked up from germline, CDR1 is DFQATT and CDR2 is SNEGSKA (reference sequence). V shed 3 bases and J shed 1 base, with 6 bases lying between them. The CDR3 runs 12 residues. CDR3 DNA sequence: TGCAGTGCTAGTTCACAGAACACTGAAGCTTTCTTT. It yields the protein CSASSQNTEAFF.